A selection of T cell receptor beta chains follows, all from one sample in a study of blood T cell repertoires in COVID-19. This table comes from immunoSEQ multiplex PCR, and its TCRdb copy is limited to in-frame clones, with some not included. The sample includes around 300,000 clones, 70% to 90% of them seen just once. The sequenced sample consisted of peripheral blood. The receptors were sampled from a woman in her forties with acute or convalescent COVID-19. The CDR3 runs from the conserved cysteine through the conserved F or W. A D gene is named only where the DNA matches it firmly. For some rows the clone size is stated as once, few or many, or as a class when expanded; others skip it.

v_gene	abundance	d_gene	j_gene	CDR3aa	CDR3nt
TRBV7-6	.	.	TRBJ2-1	CASSLISGNEQFF	TGTGCCAGCAGCCTGATTTCCGGCAATGAGCAGTTCTTC
TRBV7-2	.	.	TRBJ1-1	CASSATGLNTEAFF	TGTGCCAGCAGCGCAACAGGGCTGAACACTGAAGCTTTCTTT
TRBV18	.	.	TRBJ1-5	CASSPRGVENQPQHF	TGTGCCAGCTCACCCAGGGGAGTAGAGAATCAGCCCCAGCATTTT
TRBV3-1/TRBV3-2	.	.	TRBJ1-3	CASSPSWASGNTIYF	TGTGCCAGCAGCCCATCGTGGGCCTCTGGAAACACCATATATTTT
TRBV6-5	.	TRBD1	TRBJ1-1	CASSYRDSPRGEAFF	TGTGCCAGCAGTTACCGGGACAGCCCGAGGGGTGAAGCTTTCTTT
TRBV4-1	once	TRBD2	TRBJ2-3	CASRGGGARTDTQYF	TGCGCCAGCAGAGGCGGGGGGGCCAGAACAGATACGCAGTATTTT
TRBV29-1	.	TRBD1	TRBJ1-1	CSVQTGQGASEAFF	TGCAGCGTGCAAACGGGACAGGGGGCTTCGGAAGCTTTCTTT
TRBV10-2	.	TRBD2	TRBJ2-3	CASSAERGGTDTQYF	TGCGCCAGCAGTGCGGAGCGGGGGGGCACAGATACGCAGTATTTT
TRBV29-1	.	.	TRBJ2-3	CSVAQGGITDTQYF	TGCAGCGTTGCCCAGGGAGGAATCACAGATACGCAGTATTTT
TRBV19	.	.	TRBJ1-1	CASSPSAGVATEAFF	TGTGCCAGTAGCCCCTCGGCGGGGGTCGCCACTGAAGCTTTCTTT
TRBV7-9	.	.	TRBJ1-1	CASSLGAANTEAFF	TGTGCCAGCAGCTTGGGGGCAGCGAACACTGAAGCTTTCTTT
TRBV2	.	.	TRBJ2-2	CASGGAMYTGELFF	TGTGCCAGCGGAGGAGCGATGTACACCGGGGAGCTGTTTTTT
TRBV5-1	.	TRBD1	TRBJ1-2	CASSSAQGYPYGYTF	TGCGCCAGCAGCTCCGCACAGGGGTACCCTTATGGCTACACCTTC
TRBV6-6	.	.	TRBJ1-1	CASSYLGSEAFF	TGTGCCAGCAGTTACTTGGGGAGTGAAGCTTTCTTT
TRBV18	.	TRBD1	TRBJ1-5	CASSPWAGGQPQHF	TGTGCCAGCTCACCATGGGCAGGGGGTCAGCCCCAGCATTTT
TRBV5-1	many	TRBD2	TRBJ2-1	CASRTLGTSSRTYNEQFF	TGCGCCAGCAGAACGCTCGGGACTAGTAGTCGTACCTACAATGAGCAGTTCTTC
TRBV12-3/TRBV12-4	.	.	TRBJ1-1	CASRRGSTEAFF	TGTGCCAGCAGGCGAGGGAGCACTGAAGCTTTCTTT
TRBV19	.	TRBD1	TRBJ2-2	CASSVGQGISTGELFF	TGTGCCAGTAGTGTGGGACAGGGTATTAGCACCGGGGAGCTGTTTTTT
TRBV12-3/TRBV12-4	.	.	TRBJ1-1	CAITDGLAEAFF	TGTGCCATCACAGACGGTTTGGCTGAAGCTTTCTTT
TRBV5-1	.	.	TRBJ2-3	CASSSGNADTQYF	TGCGCCAGCAGCTCGGGGAACGCAGATACGCAGTATTTT
TRBV2	.	.	TRBJ1-2	CASSERGTYGYTF	TGTGCCAGCAGTGAAAGGGGGACCTATGGCTACACCTTC
TRBV27	.	.	TRBJ1-1	CATWGWNTEAFF	TGTGCCACCTGGGGCTGGAACACTGAAGCTTTCTTT
TRBV4-1	.	TRBD1	TRBJ1-1	CASSPDRANTEAFF	TGCGCCAGCAGCCCTGACAGGGCAAACACTGAAGCTTTCTTT
TRBV7-3	.	.	TRBJ1-3	CASSSSSGNTIYF	TGTGCCAGCAGCTCGAGCTCTGGAAACACCATATATTTT
TRBV7-2	.	TRBD1	TRBJ2-1	CASSFYRGRVDEQFF	TGTGCCAGCAGCTTCTACAGGGGGCGGGTAGATGAGCAGTTCTTC
TRBV11-2	.	.	TRBJ1-4	CASSLQWGGEKLFF	TGTGCCAGCAGCTTGCAGTGGGGGGGCGAAAAACTGTTTTTT
TRBV7-6	.	TRBD2	TRBJ2-1	CASSRTSGSSYNEQFF	TGTGCCAGCAGCAGGACTAGCGGGAGCTCCTACAATGAGCAGTTCTTC
TRBV7-8	.	TRBD1	TRBJ1-5	CASSSPGQGLGQPQHF	TGTGCCAGCAGCTCTCCGGGACAGGGCTTGGGTCAGCCCCAGCATTTT
TRBV5-1	.	.	TRBJ1-1	CASSLNGQLNTEAFF	TGCGCCAGCAGCTTGAATGGACAGCTGAACACTGAAGCTTTCTTT
TRBV20-1	.	.	TRBJ1-1	CSASNGVESGAFF	TGCAGTGCTAGTAACGGGGTCGAGTCCGGAGCTTTCTTT
TRBV24-1	.	TRBD2	TRBJ2-5	CATSDPTSGEETQYF	TGTGCCACCAGTGATCCCACTAGCGGGGAAGAGACCCAGTACTTC
TRBV4-1	once	.	TRBJ1-2	CASSIEVSSRGNGYTF	TGCGCCAGCAGCATAGAGGTGTCGTCGAGAGGGAACGGCTACACCTTC
TRBV10-3	.	.	TRBJ1-1	CAISEAGVMAEAFF	TGTGCCATCAGTGAGGCAGGGGTTATGGCTGAAGCTTTCTTT
TRBV5-1	.	.	TRBJ1-1	CASSITQTGRTEAFF	TGCGCCAGCAGTATTACCCAGACAGGTCGGACTGAAGCTTTCTTT
TRBV5-1	.	TRBD2	TRBJ2-2	CASSYPLTSGRTGELFF	TGCGCCAGCAGCTACCCTCTGACTAGCGGGAGGACCGGGGAGCTGTTTTTT
TRBV11-2	.	TRBD1	TRBJ1-2	CASSPWRTGKSDYGYTF	TGTGCCAGCAGTCCTTGGCGGACAGGGAAGTCGGACTATGGCTACACCTTC